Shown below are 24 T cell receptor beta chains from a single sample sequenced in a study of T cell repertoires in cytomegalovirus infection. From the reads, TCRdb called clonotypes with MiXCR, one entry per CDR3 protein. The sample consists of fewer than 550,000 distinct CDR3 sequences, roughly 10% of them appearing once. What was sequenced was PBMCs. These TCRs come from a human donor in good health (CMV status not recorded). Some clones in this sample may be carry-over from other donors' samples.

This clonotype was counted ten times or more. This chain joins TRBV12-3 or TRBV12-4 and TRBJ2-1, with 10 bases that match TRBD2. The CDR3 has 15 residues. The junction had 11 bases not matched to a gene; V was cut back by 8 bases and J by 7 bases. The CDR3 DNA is TGTGCCAGCCACCCCAGCGGGAGGGCGGGTAATGAGCAGTTCTTC. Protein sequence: CASHPSGRAGNEQFF.

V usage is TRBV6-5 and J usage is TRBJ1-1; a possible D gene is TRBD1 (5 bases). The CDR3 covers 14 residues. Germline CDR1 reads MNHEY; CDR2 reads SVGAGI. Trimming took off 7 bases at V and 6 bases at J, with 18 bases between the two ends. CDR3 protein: CASITITGVPEAFF. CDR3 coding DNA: TGTGCCAGCATAACGATTACAGGAGTCCCTGAAGCTTTCTTT.

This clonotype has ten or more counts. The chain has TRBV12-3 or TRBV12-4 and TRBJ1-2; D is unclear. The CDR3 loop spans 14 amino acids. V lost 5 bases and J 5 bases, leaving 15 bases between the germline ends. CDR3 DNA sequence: TGTGCCAGCAGTCGCGGGTCTCCCGTTTATGGCTACACCTTC. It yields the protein CASSRGSPVYGYTF.

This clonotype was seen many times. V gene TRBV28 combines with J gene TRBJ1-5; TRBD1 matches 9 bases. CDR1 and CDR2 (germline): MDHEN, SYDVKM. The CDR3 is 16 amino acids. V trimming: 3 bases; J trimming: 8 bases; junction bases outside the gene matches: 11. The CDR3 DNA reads TGTGCCAGCAGTTTTCTTCATACCGGGACAGGGAAGCCCCAGCATTTT. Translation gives CASSFLHTGTGKPQHF.

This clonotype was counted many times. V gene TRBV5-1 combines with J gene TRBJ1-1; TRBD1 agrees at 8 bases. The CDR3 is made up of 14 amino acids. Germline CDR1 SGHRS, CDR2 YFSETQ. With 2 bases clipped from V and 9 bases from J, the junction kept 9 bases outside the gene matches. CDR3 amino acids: CASSFVPGQAQAFF. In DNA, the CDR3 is TGCGCCAGCAGCTTTGTCCCGGGACAGGCTCAAGCTTTCTTT.

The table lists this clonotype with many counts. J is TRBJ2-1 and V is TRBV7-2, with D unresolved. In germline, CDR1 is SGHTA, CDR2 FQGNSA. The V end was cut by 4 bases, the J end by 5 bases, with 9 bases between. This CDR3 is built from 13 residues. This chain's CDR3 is CASSSSRNNEQFF. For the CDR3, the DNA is TGTGCCAGCAGCTCTTCTAGAAACAATGAGCAGTTCTTC.

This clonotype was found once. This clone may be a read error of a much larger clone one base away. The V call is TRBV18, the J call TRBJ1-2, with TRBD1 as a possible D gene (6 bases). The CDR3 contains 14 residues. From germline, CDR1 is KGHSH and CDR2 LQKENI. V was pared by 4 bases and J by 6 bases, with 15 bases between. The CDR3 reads CASSLLSGVNGYTF. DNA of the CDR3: TGTGCCAGCTCACTACTATCAGGGGTAAATGGCTACACCTTC.

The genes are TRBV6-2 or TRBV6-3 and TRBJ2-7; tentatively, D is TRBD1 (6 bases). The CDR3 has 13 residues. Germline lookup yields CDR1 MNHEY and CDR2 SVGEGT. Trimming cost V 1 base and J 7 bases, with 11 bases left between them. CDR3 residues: CASSYLGAREQYF. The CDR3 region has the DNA TGTGCCAGCAGTTACTTGGGGGCGCGTGAGCAGTACTTC.

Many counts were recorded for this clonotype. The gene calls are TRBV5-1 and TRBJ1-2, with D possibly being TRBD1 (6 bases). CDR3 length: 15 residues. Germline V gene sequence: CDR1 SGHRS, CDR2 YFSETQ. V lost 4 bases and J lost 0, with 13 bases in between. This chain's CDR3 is CASSPGQPTNYGYTF. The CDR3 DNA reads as TGCGCCAGCAGCCCAGGACAGCCTACTAACTATGGCTACACCTTC. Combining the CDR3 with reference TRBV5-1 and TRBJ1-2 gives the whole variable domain KAGVTQTPRYLIKTRGQQVTLSCSPISGHRSVSWYQQTPGQGLQFLFEYFSETQRNKGNFPGRFSGRQFSNSRSEMNVSTLELGDSALYLCASSPGQPTNYGYTFGSGTRLTVV.

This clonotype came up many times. This CDR3 reads CASSQGDSTDTQYF. The CDR3, as DNA: TGTGCCAGCAGCCAAGGGGACAGCACAGATACGCAGTATTTT. The V and J genes are TRBV7-2 and TRBJ2-3, with D perhaps given as TRBD1 or TRBD2 (5 bases each). V lost 5 bases to trimming and J lost 0 bases, with 9 bases between them. CDR1 and CDR2 (germline): SGHTA, FQGNSA. The CDR3 is 14 residues long.

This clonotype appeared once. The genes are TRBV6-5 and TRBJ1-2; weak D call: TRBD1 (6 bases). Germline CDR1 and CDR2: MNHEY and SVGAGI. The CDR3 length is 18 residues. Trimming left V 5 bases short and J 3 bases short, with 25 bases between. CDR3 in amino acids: CASSGPKQGPLPHYGYTF. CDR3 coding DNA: TGTGCCAGCAGTGGGCCTAAACAGGGTCCCTTACCTCACTATGGCTACACCTTC.

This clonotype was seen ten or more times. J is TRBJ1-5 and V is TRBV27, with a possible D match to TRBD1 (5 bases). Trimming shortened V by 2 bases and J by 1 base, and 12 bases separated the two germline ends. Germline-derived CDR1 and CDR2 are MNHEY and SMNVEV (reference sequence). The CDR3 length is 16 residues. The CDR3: CASSLSRDGSNQPQHF. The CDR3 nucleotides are TGTGCCAGCAGTTTAAGCAGGGACGGGAGCAATCAGCCCCAGCATTTT.

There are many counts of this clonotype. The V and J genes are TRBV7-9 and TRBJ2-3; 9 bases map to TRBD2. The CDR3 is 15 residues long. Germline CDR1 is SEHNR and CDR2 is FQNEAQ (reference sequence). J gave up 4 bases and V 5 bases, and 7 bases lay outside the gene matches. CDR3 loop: CASSHSGGNADTQYF. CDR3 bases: TGTGCCAGCAGCCACAGCGGGGGGAACGCAGATACGCAGTATTTT.

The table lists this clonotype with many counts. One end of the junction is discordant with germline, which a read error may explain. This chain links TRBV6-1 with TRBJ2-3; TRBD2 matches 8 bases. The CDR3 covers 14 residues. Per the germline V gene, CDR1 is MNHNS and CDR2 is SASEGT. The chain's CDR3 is CASSETASGRKGVF. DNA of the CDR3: TGTGCCAGCAGTGAAACGGCTAGCGGGCGGAAGGGTGTGTTT.

The CDR3 coding sequence is TGTGCCAGCAAGATTATCGGAACGGGAGACCAAGAGACCCAGTACTTC. Translating it yields CASKIIGTGDQETQYF. The V call is TRBV7-9, the J call TRBJ2-5; weak D call: TRBD2 (6 bases). Germline V gene sequence: CDR1 SEHNR, CDR2 FQNEAQ (reference sequence). V lost 7 bases and J lost 0, with 18 bases in between. This CDR3 comprises 16 residues.

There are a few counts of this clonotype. Here the CDR3 DNA reads TGTGCCAGCACCTCGGTAATGGGACAGGGTGCCTCCTACGAGCAGTACTTC. As protein: CASTSVMGQGASYEQYF. This chain connects TRBV28 to TRBJ2-7, with 9 positions matching TRBD1. Germline CDR1 reads MDHEN; CDR2 reads SYDVKM. CDR3 length: 17 residues. Losses at the gene ends were 7 bases for V and 0 bases for J; bases not matched to a gene: 13.

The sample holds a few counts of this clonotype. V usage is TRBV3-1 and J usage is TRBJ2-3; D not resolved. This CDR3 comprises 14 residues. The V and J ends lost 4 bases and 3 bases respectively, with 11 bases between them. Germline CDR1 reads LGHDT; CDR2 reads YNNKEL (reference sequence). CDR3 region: CASSRLRQTDTQYF. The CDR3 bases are TGTGCCAGCAGCCGTCTCAGGCAGACAGATACGCAGTATTTT.

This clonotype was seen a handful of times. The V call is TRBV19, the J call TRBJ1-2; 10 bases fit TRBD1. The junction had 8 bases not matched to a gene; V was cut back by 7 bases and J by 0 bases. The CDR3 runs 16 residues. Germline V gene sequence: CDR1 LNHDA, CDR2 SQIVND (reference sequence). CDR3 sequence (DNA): TGTGCCAGTATGGGGGACAGGGGCACCGCTAACTATGGCTACACCTTC. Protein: CASMGDRGTANYGYTF.

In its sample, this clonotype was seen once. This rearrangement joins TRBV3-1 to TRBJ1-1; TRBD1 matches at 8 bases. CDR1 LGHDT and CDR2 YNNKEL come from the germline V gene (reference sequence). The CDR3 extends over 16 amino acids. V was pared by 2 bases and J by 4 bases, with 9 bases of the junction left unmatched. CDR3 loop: CASSQLDRASSTEAFF. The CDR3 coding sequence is TGTGCCAGCAGCCAACTGGACAGGGCCTCGAGCACTGAAGCTTTCTTT.

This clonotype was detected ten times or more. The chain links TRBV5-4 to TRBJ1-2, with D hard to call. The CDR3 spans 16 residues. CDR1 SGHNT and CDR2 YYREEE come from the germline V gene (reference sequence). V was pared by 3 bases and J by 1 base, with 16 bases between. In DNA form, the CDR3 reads TGTGCCAGCAGCTCACAGAGCCGGGCCGGTAACTATGGCTACACCTTC. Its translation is CASSSQSRAGNYGYTF.

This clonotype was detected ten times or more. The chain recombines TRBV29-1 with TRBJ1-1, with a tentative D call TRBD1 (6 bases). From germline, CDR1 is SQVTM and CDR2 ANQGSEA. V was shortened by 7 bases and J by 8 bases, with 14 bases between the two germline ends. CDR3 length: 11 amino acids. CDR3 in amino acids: CSGGGGGEAFF. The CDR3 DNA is TGCAGCGGTGGAGGGGGGGGAGAAGCTTTCTTT.

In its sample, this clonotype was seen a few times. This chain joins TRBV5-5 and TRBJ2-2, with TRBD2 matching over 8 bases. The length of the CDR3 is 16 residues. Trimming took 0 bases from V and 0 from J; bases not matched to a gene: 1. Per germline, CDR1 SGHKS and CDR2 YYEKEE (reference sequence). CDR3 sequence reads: CASSLGGGTNTGELFF. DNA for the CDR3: TGTGCCAGCAGCTTGGGCGGGGGGACGAACACCGGGGAGCTGTTTTTT.

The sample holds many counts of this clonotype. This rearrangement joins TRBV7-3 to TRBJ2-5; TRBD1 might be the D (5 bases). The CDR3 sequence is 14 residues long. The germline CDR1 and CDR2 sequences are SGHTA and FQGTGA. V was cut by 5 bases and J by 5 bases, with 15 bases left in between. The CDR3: CASSPIGARETQYF. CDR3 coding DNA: TGTGCCAGCAGCCCAATTGGGGCCAGGGAGACCCAGTACTTC.

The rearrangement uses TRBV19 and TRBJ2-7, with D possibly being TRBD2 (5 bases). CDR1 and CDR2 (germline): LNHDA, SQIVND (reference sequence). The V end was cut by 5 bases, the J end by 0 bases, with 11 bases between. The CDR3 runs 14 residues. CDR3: CASSPAGLSYEQYF. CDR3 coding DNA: TGTGCCAGTAGTCCGGCAGGACTCTCCTACGAGCAGTACTTC.